The 30 T cell receptor beta chains given below trace back to one sample, sequenced in a study of cytomegalovirus exposure and HLA in healthy donors. Primers for the PCR totalled 60 Vbeta and 13 Jbeta. Produced via immunoSEQ multiplex PCR; TCRdb's table is partial and in-frame only. The table includes 120,000 or so clones, about 71% detected once. Sequenced sample: PBMCs. The receptor source for this set is a woman aged 50 to 65 in good health and CMV-seronegative.

Only a few counts were recorded for this clone. The CDR3 is CASSLPQKNIQYF. The DNA of the CDR3 is TGTGCCAGCAGCTTGCCCCAGAAAAACATTCAGTACTTC. The chain employs TRBV7-2 and TRBJ2-4; D gene ambiguous. Germline CDR1 is SGHTA and CDR2 is FQGNSA. Trimming shortened V by 3 bases and J by 4 bases, and 7 bases separated the two germline ends. This CDR3 spans 13 amino acids.

The chain links TRBV27 to TRBJ2-1, with a possible D match to TRBD2 (6 bases). With 4 bases removed from V and 8 bases from J, the gap between germline ends came to 15 bases. CDR3 length: 14 residues. From germline, CDR1 is MNHEY and CDR2 SMNVEV (reference sequence). CDR3 region: CASSYFGSGDEQFF. The CDR3 DNA is TGTGCCAGCAGTTACTTCGGGAGTGGGGATGAGCAGTTCTTC.

The genes are TRBV6-1 and TRBJ1-3; TRBD1 matches 8 bases. The V gene end was trimmed by 3 bases and the J gene end by 0 bases; junction bases not matched to a gene: 1. The CDR3 extends over 15 amino acids. Germline-derived CDR1 and CDR2 are MNHNS and SASEGT. CDR3 amino acids: CASSDDRGSGNTIYF. The CDR3 DNA reads as TGTGCCAGCAGTGACGACAGGGGCTCTGGAAACACCATATATTTT.

This clone has only one observation. The chain uses TRBV2 and TRBJ1-1, with D possibly being TRBD1 (5 bases). CDR1 and CDR2 (germline): SNHLY, FYNNEI. CDR3 size: 13 residues. V was shortened by 1 base and J by 4 bases, with 7 bases between the two germline ends. The CDR3 bases are TGTGCCAGCAGTGAAGGCAGGGCCACTGAAGCTTTCTTT. Protein product: CASSEGRATEAFF.

In its sample, this clone was seen a few times. The chain employs TRBV18 and TRBJ1-2, with a tentative D call TRBD1 (6 bases). Germline-derived CDR1 and CDR2 are KGHSH and LQKENI. The germline V and J ends were trimmed by 4 bases and 6 bases, with 9 bases remaining between them. This CDR3 contains 12 residues. The CDR3 sequence: CASSQQGNGYTF. For the CDR3, the DNA is TGTGCCAGCTCACAACAGGGCAATGGCTACACCTTC.

The V and J genes are TRBV7-8 and TRBJ2-5; 10 bases map to TRBD1. With 1 base clipped from V and 11 bases from J, the junction kept 16 bases outside the gene matches. CDR3 length equals 17 residues. Germline loops: CDR1 SGHVS, CDR2 FQNEAQ. This chain's CDR3 is CASSLGLQGQGLGEQYF. In nucleotides, the CDR3 is TGTGCCAGCAGCTTAGGACTGCAGGGACAGGGGTTAGGTGAGCAGTACTTC.

The chain employs TRBV27 and TRBJ1-2, with D maybe TRBD1 (5 bases). The V end was cut by 4 bases, the J end by 6 bases, with 12 bases between. The CDR3 extends over 13 amino acids. Germline values: CDR1 MNHEY, CDR2 SMNVEV (reference sequence). CDR3: CASSYPGGDGYTF. CDR3 sequence (DNA): TGTGCCAGCAGTTACCCCGGGGGAGATGGCTACACCTTC.

The chain joins TRBV5-5 to TRBJ1-5; D ambiguous. The CDR3 is 15 residues long. V lost 0 bases, J lost 3 bases, and 10 bases lay in between. Germline V gives CDR1 SGHKS, CDR2 YYEKEE (reference sequence). In DNA, the CDR3 is TGTGCCAGCAGCTTGGTTGGCCAGTTCAATCAGCCCCAGCATTTT. Its translation: CASSLVGQFNQPQHF.

This chain joins TRBV10-3 and TRBJ1-5; TRBD1 agrees at 9 bases. Per the germline V gene, CDR1 is ENHRY and CDR2 is SYGVKD. V lost 6 bases to trimming and J lost 5 bases; unmatched junction nucleotides: 5. CDR3 length equals 14 residues. The CDR3 nucleotides are TGTGCCATCAGCCGGGACAGGGAGGATCAGCCCCAGCATTTT. Translation: CAISRDREDQPQHF.

The J gene is TRBJ1-1, the V gene TRBV29-1, with D perhaps TRBD1 (6 bases). Per germline, CDR1 SQVTM and CDR2 ANQGSEA. Trimming took 3 bases from V and 4 from J, leaving 6 bases between them. The CDR3 is 11 residues long. In DNA form, the CDR3 reads TGCAGCGTTGAGGACAGCACTGAAGCTTTCTTT. It specifies CSVEDSTEAFF.

This clone showed up just once. The CDR3 here is CAVRGLAGTGDEQFF. Here the CDR3 DNA reads TGTGCCGTCCGGGGACTAGCGGGAACGGGAGATGAGCAGTTCTTC. The chain couples TRBV10-3 to TRBJ2-1; 13 bases match TRBD2. Germline values: CDR1 ENHRY, CDR2 SYGVKD. V trimming: 11 bases; J trimming: 8 bases; junction bases outside the gene matches: 12. The CDR3 extends over 15 amino acids.

This chain links TRBV7-2 with TRBJ2-7; TRBD2 agrees at 9 bases. Germline V gene data show CDR1 as SGHTA and CDR2 as FQGNSA. With V trimmed by 5 bases and J by 2 bases, 7 bases remained unmatched. This CDR3 spans 15 amino acids. CDR3 residues: CASSIEGGRAYEQYF. CDR3 nucleotides: TGTGCCAGCAGCATAGAGGGCGGGAGGGCCTACGAGCAGTACTTC.

The chain is built from TRBV7-2 and TRBJ1-6, with TRBD1 matching over 7 bases. This CDR3 is 18 amino acids long. The V gene end was trimmed by 1 base and the J gene end by 2 bases; junction bases not matched to a gene: 8. Germline loops: CDR1 SGHTA, CDR2 FQGNSA. The CDR3 region is CASSLEATGWTYNSPLHF. The CDR3 bases are TGTGCCAGCAGCTTAGAGGCGACAGGGTGGACCTATAATTCACCCCTCCACTTT.

V gene TRBV27 combines with J gene TRBJ2-1; D might be TRBD1 (6 bases). The V and J ends lost 5 bases and 6 bases respectively, with 17 bases between them. This CDR3 is built from 15 residues. CDR1 and CDR2 from the germline V gene are MNHEY and SMNVEV (reference sequence). The CDR3 loop is CASSVRQDWVNEQFF. Here the CDR3 DNA reads TGTGCCAGCAGTGTTAGACAGGATTGGGTCAATGAGCAGTTCTTC.

This rearrangement joins TRBV4-2 to TRBJ2-5; D might be TRBD2 (6 bases). Germline CDR1 and CDR2: LGHNA and YNFKEQ. The CDR3 has 14 residues. Trimming left V 0 bases short and J 11 bases short, with 16 bases between. The CDR3 coding sequence is TGTGCCAGCAGCCAAGATCGGGCTACGGGGGAGCAGTACTTC. Translation: CASSQDRATGEQYF.

The V and J genes are TRBV7-2 and TRBJ1-1; TRBD1 might be the D (6 bases). CDR3 length: 13 residues. The V end lost 5 bases, the J end lost 4 bases, and 11 bases lay between the germline ends. CDR1 SGHTA and CDR2 FQGNSA come from the germline V gene. CDR3 in DNA: TGTGCCAGCAGCGCGGACAGAGGCACTGAAGCTTTCTTT. It codes for CASSADRGTEAFF.

This chain links TRBV6-1 with TRBJ2-1; 8 positions match TRBD2. This CDR3 has 14 residues. J was trimmed by 7 bases and V by 8 bases; bases with no gene match: 10. Germline CDR1 reads MNHNS; CDR2 reads SASEGT. For the CDR3, the DNA is TGTGCCAGCTCTTCCGGGGGGGGAGGGAATGAGCAGTTCTTC. Its translation is CASSSGGGGNEQFF.

This chain joins TRBV28 and TRBJ2-7; TRBD1 aligns across 8 bases. CDR1 is MDHEN and CDR2 is SYDVKM in the germline V gene. The trim removed 3 bases at V and 1 base at J, leaving 11 bases unmatched. This CDR3 comprises 17 residues. The CDR3 region is CASSFGRGRDRSYEQYF. For the CDR3, the DNA is TGTGCCAGCAGTTTCGGCCGGGGGCGGGACAGGTCCTACGAGCAGTACTTC.

The CDR3 DNA is TGTGCCAGCAGCATTAGGACAGGGGTAGACCAGCCCCAGCATTTT. Protein product: CASSIRTGVDQPQHF. The chain has TRBV7-2 and TRBJ1-5, with 9 bases aligning to TRBD1. The V gene's germline CDR1 is SGHTA and CDR2 FQGNSA. This CDR3 has 15 amino acids. V dropped 5 bases and J dropped 7; count of bases not matched to a gene: 9.

In its sample, this clone was seen once. The J gene is TRBJ2-7, the V gene TRBV21-1; the D call of TRBD2 is as the table states it, not checked on the DNA. TRBV21-1 is marked as a pseudogene. This CDR3 region has 16 residues. The DNA of the CDR3 is TGTGCCAGCAGGGGAGGGGCTTGCGGGAGCTCCTACGAGCAGTACTTC. Translation gives CASRGGACGSSYEQYF.

This clone was seen once. The same CDR3 arises from other DNA sequences in this sample as well. The chain carries TRBV5-4 and TRBJ2-3; no firm D call. The CDR3 runs 13 residues. V was cut by 4 bases and J by 2 bases, with 8 bases left in between. Per the germline V gene, CDR1 is SGHNT and CDR2 is YYREEE (reference sequence). CDR3 protein: CASSPYNTDTQYF. CDR3 nucleotides: TGTGCCAGCAGCCCTTACAACACAGATACGCAGTATTTT.

This clone was detected only a few times. The chain links TRBV4-2 to TRBJ2-7, with 9 nucleotides matching TRBD1. Germline trimming cut 3 bases from V and 5 bases from J; bases unmatched to any gene: 2. CDR1 and CDR2 (germline): LGHNA, YNFKEQ. This CDR3 spans 13 amino acids. The CDR3 spells CASSQGQGHEQYF. CDR3 nucleotide sequence: TGTGCCAGCAGCCAGGGACAGGGCCACGAGCAGTACTTC.

This chain joins TRBV9 and TRBJ2-2, with D possibly being TRBD2 (5 bases). The CDR3 contains 13 residues. CDR1 is SGDLS, CDR2 YYNGEE, per germline. V dropped 5 bases and J dropped 1 base, with 6 bases sitting between them. The CDR3 DNA reads TGTGCCAGCAGTGGGAGGAACACCGGGGAGCTGTTTTTT. Residues: CASSGRNTGELFF.

V is TRBV7-9 and J is TRBJ2-2; 9 nucleotides align to TRBD2. J lost 7 bases, V lost 11 bases, and 11 bases had no gene match. The CDR3 contains 14 residues. CDR1 is SEHNR, CDR2 FQNEAQ, per germline (reference sequence). In nucleotides, the CDR3 is TGTGCCGCCTACCCGGGACTAGCTCACGGGGAGCTGTTTTTT. This codes for CAAYPGLAHGELFF.

The rearrangement joins TRBV19 to TRBJ1-5; 7 bases map to TRBD1. Germline trimming cut 9 bases from V and 4 bases from J; bases unmatched to any gene: 12. Germline lookup yields CDR1 LNHDA and CDR2 SQIVND (reference sequence). The CDR3 is 15 amino acids. The CDR3 sequence: CASNPGDSLNQPQHF. CDR3 nucleotides: TGTGCCAGCAATCCCGGGGACAGCTTAAATCAGCCCCAGCATTTT.

This clone was seen more than once but under ten times. V usage is TRBV30 and J usage is TRBJ2-1, with 7 bases identical to TRBD2. V lost 3 bases, J lost 12 bases, and 11 bases stayed unmatched. This CDR3 comprises 13 residues. CDR1 GTSNPN and CDR2 SVGIG come from the germline V gene (reference sequence). As DNA, the CDR3 is TGTGCCTGGAGCCCCCCCCCAGCGGGACCGCAGTTCTTC. Translated: CAWSPPPAGPQFF.

The V call is TRBV14, the J call TRBJ2-6; a possible D gene is TRBD1 (6 bases). V was pared by 4 bases and J by 4 bases, with 20 bases between. The germline CDR1 and CDR2 sequences are SGHDN and FVKESK. This CDR3 is built from 18 residues. The CDR3 DNA reads as TGTGCCAGCAGCCCAGTAAATTACAGGGTGAGAGGGGCCAACGTCCTGACTTTC. Translated, it gives CASSPVNYRVRGANVLTF.

As for this clone: Different DNA sequences within this sample yield the same CDR3. V and J are TRBV7-3 and TRBJ2-3; no firm D call. The CDR3 consists of 14 residues. Germline CDR1 and CDR2: SGHTA and FQGTGA. Trimming pared 2 bases from V and 2 bases from J, leaving 8 bases between. CDR3 in amino acids: CASSLGASTDTQYF. DNA for the CDR3: TGTGCCAGCAGCTTAGGAGCGTCCACAGATACGCAGTATTTT.

This chain joins TRBV19 and TRBJ1-5; 8 bases map to TRBD1. The CDR3 length is 14 residues. Germline V CDR1 and CDR2: LNHDA, SQIVND (reference sequence). J lost 5 bases, V lost 6 bases, and 6 bases had no gene match. The CDR3, as DNA: TGTGCCAGTAGACACGGACAGGGACATCAGCCCCAGCATTTT. Amino acid sequence: CASRHGQGHQPQHF.

This rearrangement joins TRBV30 to TRBJ1-5, with D hard to call. This CDR3 has 12 residues. Looked up from germline, CDR1 is GTSNPN and CDR2 is SVGIG (reference sequence). Trimming shortened V by 2 bases and J by 4 bases, and 6 bases separated the two germline ends. In DNA form, the CDR3 reads TGTGCCTGGAGTCCGGGGAATCAGCCCCAGCATTTT. It codes for CAWSPGNQPQHF.